The 6 T cell receptor beta chains given below trace back to one sample, sequenced in a study of CD8 T cells in Susac syndrome. Roughly 0.45 to 1 ug RNA was reverse transcribed with random hexamers. TCRdb re-called the immunoSEQ multiplex PCR reads with MiXCR, one entry per CDR3 protein. The sample consists of about 180,000 distinct CDR3 sequences, about 94% of them appearing once. The sequenced sample was CD4+ T cells from PBMCs. The receptors shown here come from a human donor with Susac syndrome.

The rearrangement joins TRBV7-8 to TRBJ2-1; no firm D call. This CDR3 has 12 amino acids. The germline V gene encodes CDR1 SGHVS and CDR2 FQNEAQ. V lost 2 bases to trimming and J lost 8 bases, with 7 bases between them. The DNA of the CDR3 is TGTGCCAGCAGCTTAATGTTGCATGAGCAGTTCTTC. It is translated as CASSLMLHEQFF.

The V gene is TRBV15, the J gene TRBJ2-1, with 10 nucleotides matching TRBD1. Germline loops: CDR1 LNHNV, CDR2 YYDKDF (reference sequence). After removal of 5 bases from V and 4 bases from J, the junction contained 11 bases not matched to a gene. This CDR3 has 17 amino acids. The CDR3 reads CATSDRAGTGVYNEQFF. In nucleotides, the CDR3 is TGTGCCACCAGCGACAGAGCCGGGACAGGGGTTTACAATGAGCAGTTCTTC.

The V gene is TRBV18, the J gene TRBJ2-7; D remains unclear. This CDR3 has 14 amino acids. Germline loops: CDR1 KGHSH, CDR2 LQKENI. V lost 3 bases, J lost 0 bases, and 9 bases lay in between. The CDR3 DNA sequence: TGTGCCAGCTCACCGTGGGCCTCCTCCTACGAGCAGTACTTC. Its translation: CASSPWASSYEQYF.

This clonotype was counted only a few times. The gene calls are TRBV7-9 and TRBJ1-4, with D maybe TRBD1 (5 bases). Germline loops: CDR1 SEHNR, CDR2 FQNEAQ (reference sequence). The ends were cut back, 3 bases at V and 0 bases at J, with 5 bases in the middle. There are 14 residues in the CDR3. The chain's CDR3 is CASSLGATNEKLFF. Written as DNA, the CDR3 is TGTGCCAGCAGCTTGGGGGCAACTAATGAAAAACTGTTTTTT.

The chain uses TRBV2 and TRBJ2-7, with TRBD1 matching 11 bases. In germline, CDR1 is SNHLY, CDR2 FYNNEI. The length of the CDR3 is 18 residues. V dropped 4 bases and J dropped 0; count of bases not matched to a gene: 11. CDR3 sequence: CASSVKTGTGGTSYEQYF. The CDR3 DNA follows: TGTGCCAGCAGTGTAAAAACCGGGACAGGGGGGACCTCCTACGAGCAGTACTTC.

This chain uses TRBV20-1 with TRBJ2-1, with 8 bases that match TRBD1. In germline, CDR1 is DFQATT, CDR2 SNEGSKA (reference sequence). Losses at the gene ends were 2 bases for V and 4 bases for J; bases not matched to a gene: 7. The CDR3 spans 15 residues. The CDR3 DNA follows: TGCAGTGCTAGATCCGGGACAGGAGCTTACAATGAGCAGTTCTTC. Amino acids: CSARSGTGAYNEQFF.